This T cell receptor beta chain was sequenced during a study of early T cells in non-severe SARS-CoV-2 infection. Findings of the study overall: VDJdb matching skewed toward anti-spike CD8 responses, missing private and CD4 specificities.

Attachment of unique molecular identifiers to individual cDNA molecules was performed. In TCRdb, the 5' RACE reads were re-called with MiXCR into one record per CDR3 protein. The repertoire consists of around 56,000 distinct CDR3 sequences, with less than 15% occurring once and the leading ten covering around a tenth. Germline values: CDR1 DFQATT, CDR2 SNEGSKA (reference sequence). The CDR3 length is 15 residues. The V segment lost 0 bases and the J segment 9 bases; nucleotides outside the gene matches: 3. Comments on this clonotype: Its antigen is as yet unknown.

Material: whole blood, obtained at baseline. The TCR was taken from an adult who was a healthcare worker with PCR-confirmed SARS-CoV-2 infection or an uninfected control (not recorded which). V gene TRBV20-1 combines with J gene TRBJ1-6, with 12 bases that match TRBD1. CDR3 loop: CSAREGTGGGSPLHF. CDR3 nucleotide sequence: TGCAGTGCTAGAGAGGGGACAGGGGGCGGTTCACCCCTCCACTTT.